This TCR beta chain was observed in a study of regulatory T cells in long-lasting Graves disease. Overall study results and limits: There were preferences for TRBV28, TRBJ1-2 and TRBJ2-5 in persistent disease.

This clonotype was seen only a few times. Its antigen is currently unknown. Trimming cost V 2 bases and J 1 base; bases outside gene matches: 6. The germline V gene encodes CDR1 MNHEY and CDR2 SVGEGT. This CDR3 has 17 amino acids. Construction of TCR beta libraries relied on iRepertoire HTBI primers and on Arm-PCR targeting CDR3 regions. TCRdb processed the multiplex PCR reads anew with MiXCR; each CDR3 protein has one entry. Of around 420,000 distinct CDR3 sequences in the sample, roughly 15% are singletons; the top ten hold approximately 7.8%. Documented time point: newly diagnosed GD, antithyroid drugs for less than 3 months. PBMC RNA was the source of the TCR library. Another study also made use of these data, one on T cells in Graves' hyperthyroidism and ophthalmopathy. Per that study: Patients counted as stable if ophthalmopathy did not develop within 18 months. A 13 V-J model separated ophthalmopathy from stable hyperthyroidism. Ophthalmopathy onset followed model prediction by a median approximately six months.

The genes are TRBV6-2 or TRBV6-3 and TRBJ2-4, with 9 bases matching TRBD2. The TCR was taken from a woman aged 40 to 55 with Graves disease. Source: peripheral blood mononuclear cells (PBMCs), taken at new diagnosis, from a patient treated with antithyroid drugs. The CDR3 sequence: CASSYDAGGSAKNIQYF. CDR3 nucleotides: TGTGCCAGCAGTTACGACGCGGGGGGGAGTGCCAAAAACATTCAGTACTTC.